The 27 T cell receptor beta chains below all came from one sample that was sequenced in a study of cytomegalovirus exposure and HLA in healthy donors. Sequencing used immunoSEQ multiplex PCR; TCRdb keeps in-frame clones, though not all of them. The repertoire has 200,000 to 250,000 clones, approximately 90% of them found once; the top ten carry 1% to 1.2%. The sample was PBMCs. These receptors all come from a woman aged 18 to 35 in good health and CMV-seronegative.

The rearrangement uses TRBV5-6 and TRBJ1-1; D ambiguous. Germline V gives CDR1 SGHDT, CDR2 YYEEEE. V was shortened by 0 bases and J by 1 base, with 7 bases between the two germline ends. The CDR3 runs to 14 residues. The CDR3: CASSLAAGNTEAFF. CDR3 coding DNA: TGTGCCAGCAGCTTGGCCGCAGGGAACACTGAAGCTTTCTTT. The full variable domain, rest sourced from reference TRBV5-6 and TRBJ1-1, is DAGVTQSPTHLIKTRGQQVTLRCSPKSGHDTVSWYQQALGQGPQFIFQYYEEEERQRGNFPDRFSGHQFPNYSSELNVNALLLGDSALYLCASSLAAGNTEAFFGQGTRLTVV.

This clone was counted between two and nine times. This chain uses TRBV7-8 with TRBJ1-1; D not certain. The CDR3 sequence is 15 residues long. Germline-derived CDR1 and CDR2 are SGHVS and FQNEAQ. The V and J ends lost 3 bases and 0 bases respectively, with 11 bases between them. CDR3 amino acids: CASSFREPLNTEAFF. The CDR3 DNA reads TGTGCCAGCAGCTTCCGAGAGCCCCTGAACACTGAAGCTTTCTTT.

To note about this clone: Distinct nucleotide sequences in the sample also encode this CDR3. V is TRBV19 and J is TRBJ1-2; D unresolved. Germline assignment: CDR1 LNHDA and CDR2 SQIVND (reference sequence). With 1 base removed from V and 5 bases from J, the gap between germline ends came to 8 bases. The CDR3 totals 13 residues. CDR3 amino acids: CASSIGGVYGYTF. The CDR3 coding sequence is TGTGCCAGTAGTATAGGCGGGGTTTATGGCTACACCTTC.

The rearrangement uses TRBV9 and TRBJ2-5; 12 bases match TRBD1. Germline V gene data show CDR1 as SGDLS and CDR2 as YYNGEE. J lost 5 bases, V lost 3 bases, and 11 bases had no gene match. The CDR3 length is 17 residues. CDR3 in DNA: TGTGCCAGCAGCGGTAGGAGCGGGACAGGGGGCTTTGAGACCCAGTACTTC. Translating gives CASSGRSGTGGFETQYF. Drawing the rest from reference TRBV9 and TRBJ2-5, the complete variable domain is DSGVTQTPKHLITATGQRVTLRCSPRSGDLSVYWYQQSLDQGLQFLIQYYNGEERAKGNILERFSAQQFPDLHSELNLSSLELGDSALYFCASSGRSGTGGFETQYFGPGTRLLVL.

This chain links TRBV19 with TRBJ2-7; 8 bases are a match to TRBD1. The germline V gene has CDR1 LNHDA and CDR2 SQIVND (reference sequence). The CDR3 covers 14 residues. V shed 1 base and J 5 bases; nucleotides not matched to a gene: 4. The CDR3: CASSIGTGSNEQYF. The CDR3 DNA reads TGTGCCAGTAGTATAGGGACAGGGAGTAACGAGCAGTACTTC.

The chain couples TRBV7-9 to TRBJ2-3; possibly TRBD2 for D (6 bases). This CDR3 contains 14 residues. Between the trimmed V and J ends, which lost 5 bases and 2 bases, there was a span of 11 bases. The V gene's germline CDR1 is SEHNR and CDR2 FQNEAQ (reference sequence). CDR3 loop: CASSRTTTTDTQYF. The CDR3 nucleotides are TGTGCCAGCAGCCGGACTACCACCACAGATACGCAGTATTTT.

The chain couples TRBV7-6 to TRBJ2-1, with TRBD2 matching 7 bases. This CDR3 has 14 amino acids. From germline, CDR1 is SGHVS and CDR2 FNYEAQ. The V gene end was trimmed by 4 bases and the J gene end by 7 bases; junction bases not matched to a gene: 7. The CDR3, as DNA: TGTGCCAGCAGCTGGGCGGGAGCGATGAATGAGCAGTTCTTC. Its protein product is CASSWAGAMNEQFF.

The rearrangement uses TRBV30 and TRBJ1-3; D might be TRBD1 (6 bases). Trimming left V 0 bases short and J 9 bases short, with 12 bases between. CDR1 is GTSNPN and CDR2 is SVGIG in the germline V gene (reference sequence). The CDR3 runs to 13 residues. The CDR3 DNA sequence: TGTGCCTGGAGTGTACAGGGTTTGGGCACCATATATTTT. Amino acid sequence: CAWSVQGLGTIYF.

The CDR3 reads CASSSRPDTQYF. The CDR3 nucleotides are TGTGCCAGCAGTTCCAGGCCAGATACGCAGTATTTT. The chain is built from TRBV27 and TRBJ2-3; D call uncertain. V lost 4 bases and J 4 bases, leaving 6 bases between the germline ends. CDR1 and CDR2 (germline): MNHEY, SMNVEV (reference sequence). This CDR3 is 12 amino acids long.

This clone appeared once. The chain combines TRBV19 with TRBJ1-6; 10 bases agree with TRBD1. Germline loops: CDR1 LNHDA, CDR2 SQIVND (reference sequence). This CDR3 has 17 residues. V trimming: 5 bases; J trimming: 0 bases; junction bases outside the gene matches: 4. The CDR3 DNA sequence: TGTGCCAGTAGTGTCCGGGACAGGGGCTCCTATAATTCACCCCTCCACTTT. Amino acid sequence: CASSVRDRGSYNSPLHF.

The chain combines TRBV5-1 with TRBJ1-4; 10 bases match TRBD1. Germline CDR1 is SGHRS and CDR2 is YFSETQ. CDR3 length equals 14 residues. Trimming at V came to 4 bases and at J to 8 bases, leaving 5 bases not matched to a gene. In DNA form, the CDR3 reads TGCGCCAGCAGCCCTGGACAGGGGGAGGAAAAACTGTTTTTT. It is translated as CASSPGQGEEKLFF.

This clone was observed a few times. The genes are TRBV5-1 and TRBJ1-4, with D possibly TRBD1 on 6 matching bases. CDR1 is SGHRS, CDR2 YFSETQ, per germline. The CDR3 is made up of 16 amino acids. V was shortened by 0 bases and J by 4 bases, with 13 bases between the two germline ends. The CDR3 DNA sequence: TGCGCCAGCAGCTTGGCCGGGGGGCTCGATAATGAAAAACTGTTTTTT. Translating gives CASSLAGGLDNEKLFF.

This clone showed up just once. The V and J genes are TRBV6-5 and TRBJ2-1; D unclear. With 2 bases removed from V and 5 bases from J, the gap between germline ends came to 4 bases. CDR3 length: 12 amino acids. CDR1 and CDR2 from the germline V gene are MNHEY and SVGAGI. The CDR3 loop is CASSYRDNEQFF. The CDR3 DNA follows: TGTGCCAGCAGTTACCGGGACAATGAGCAGTTCTTC.

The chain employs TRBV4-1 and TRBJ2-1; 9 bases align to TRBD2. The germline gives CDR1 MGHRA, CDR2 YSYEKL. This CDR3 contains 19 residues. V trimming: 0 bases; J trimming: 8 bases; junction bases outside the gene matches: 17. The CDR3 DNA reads TGCGCCAGCAGCCAAGATGACGAGTTGGCTAGCGGGATTCGGGATGAGCAGTTCTTC. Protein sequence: CASSQDDELASGIRDEQFF.

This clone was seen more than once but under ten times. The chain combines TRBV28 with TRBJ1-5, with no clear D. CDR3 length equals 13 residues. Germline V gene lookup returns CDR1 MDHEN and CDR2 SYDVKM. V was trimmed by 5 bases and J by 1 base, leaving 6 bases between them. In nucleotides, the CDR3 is TGTGCCAGCAGTCCAGGAAGCAATCAGCCCCAGCATTTT. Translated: CASSPGSNQPQHF.

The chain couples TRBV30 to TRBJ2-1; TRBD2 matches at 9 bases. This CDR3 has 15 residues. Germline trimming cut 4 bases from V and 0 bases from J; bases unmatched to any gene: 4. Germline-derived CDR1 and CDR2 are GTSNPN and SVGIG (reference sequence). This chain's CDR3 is CAWTSGESSYNEQFF. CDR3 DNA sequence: TGTGCCTGGACTAGCGGGGAGAGCTCCTACAATGAGCAGTTCTTC. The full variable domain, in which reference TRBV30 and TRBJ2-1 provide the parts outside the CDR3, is SQTIHQWPATLVQPVGSPLSLECTVEGTSNPNLYWYRQAAGRGLQLLFYSVGIGQISSEVPQNLSASRPQDRQFILSSKKLLLSDSGFYLCAWTSGESSYNEQFFGPGTRLTVL.

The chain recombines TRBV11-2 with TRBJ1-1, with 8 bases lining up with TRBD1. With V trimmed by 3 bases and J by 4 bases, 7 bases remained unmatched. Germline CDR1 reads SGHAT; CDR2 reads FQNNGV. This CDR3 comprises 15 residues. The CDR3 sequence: CASSFPGGLSTEAFF. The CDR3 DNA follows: TGTGCCAGCAGCTTCCCAGGGGGCCTCAGCACTGAAGCTTTCTTT.

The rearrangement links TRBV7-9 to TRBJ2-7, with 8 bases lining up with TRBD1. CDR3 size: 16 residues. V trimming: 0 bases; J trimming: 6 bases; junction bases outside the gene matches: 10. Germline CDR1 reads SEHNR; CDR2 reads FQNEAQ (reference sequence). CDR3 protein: CASSLARQGAWSEQYF. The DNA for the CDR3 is TGTGCCAGCAGCTTAGCCCGGCAGGGGGCTTGGAGCGAGCAGTACTTC.

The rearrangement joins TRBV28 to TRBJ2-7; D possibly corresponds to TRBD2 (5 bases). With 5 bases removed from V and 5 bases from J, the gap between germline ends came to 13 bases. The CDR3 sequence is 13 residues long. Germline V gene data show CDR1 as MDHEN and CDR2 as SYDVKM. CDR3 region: CASSDAGWDEQYF. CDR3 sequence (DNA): TGTGCCAGCAGTGACGCGGGCTGGGACGAGCAGTACTTC. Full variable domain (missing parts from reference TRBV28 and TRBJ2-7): DVKVTQSSRYLVKRTGEKVFLECVQDMDHENMFWYRQDPGLGLRLIYFSYDVKMKEKGDIPEGYSVSREKKERFSLILESASTNQTSMYLCASSDAGWDEQYFGPGTRLTVT.

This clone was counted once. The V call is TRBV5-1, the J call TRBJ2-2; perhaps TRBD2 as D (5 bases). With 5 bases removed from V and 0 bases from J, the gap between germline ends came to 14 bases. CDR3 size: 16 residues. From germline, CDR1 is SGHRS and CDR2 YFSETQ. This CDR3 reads CASSRTLRANTGELFF. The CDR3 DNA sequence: TGCGCCAGCAGTCGGACTCTACGAGCGAACACCGGGGAGCTGTTTTTT.

Here the CDR3 reads CASSLGQGAANYGYTF. DNA for the CDR3: TGTGCCAGCAGCTTGGGACAGGGGGCGGCTAACTATGGCTACACCTTC. The J gene is TRBJ1-2, the V gene TRBV5-4; 10 positions agree with TRBD1. V lost 0 bases, J lost 0 bases, and 2 bases stayed unmatched. The CDR3 spans 16 residues. The germline V gene encodes CDR1 SGHNT and CDR2 YYREEE (reference sequence).

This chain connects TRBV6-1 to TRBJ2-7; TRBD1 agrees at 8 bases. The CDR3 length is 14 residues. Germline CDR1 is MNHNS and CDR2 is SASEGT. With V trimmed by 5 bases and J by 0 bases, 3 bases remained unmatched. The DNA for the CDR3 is TGTGCCAGCAGTTGGGACAGGAGCTCCTACGAGCAGTACTTC. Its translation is CASSWDRSSYEQYF.

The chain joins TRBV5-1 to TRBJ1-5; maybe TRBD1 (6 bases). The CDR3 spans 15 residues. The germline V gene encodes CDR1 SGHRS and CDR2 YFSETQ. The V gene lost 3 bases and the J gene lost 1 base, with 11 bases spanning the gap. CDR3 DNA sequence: TGCGCCAGCAGCTCCACGACAGGAAGCAATCAGCCCCAGCATTTT. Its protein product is CASSSTTGSNQPQHF.

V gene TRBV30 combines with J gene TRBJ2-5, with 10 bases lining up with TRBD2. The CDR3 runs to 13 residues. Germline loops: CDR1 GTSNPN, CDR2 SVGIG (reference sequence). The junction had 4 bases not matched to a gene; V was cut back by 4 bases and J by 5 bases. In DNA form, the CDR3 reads TGTGCCTGGAAACTAGCGGGACTGGAGACCCAGTACTTC. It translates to CAWKLAGLETQYF.

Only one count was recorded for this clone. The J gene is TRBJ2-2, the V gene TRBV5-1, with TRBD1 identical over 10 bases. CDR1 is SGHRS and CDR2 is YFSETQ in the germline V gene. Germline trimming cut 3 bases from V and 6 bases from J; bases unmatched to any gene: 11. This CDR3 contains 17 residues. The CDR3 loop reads CASSSPGTGAVAGELFF. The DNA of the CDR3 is TGCGCCAGCAGCTCCCCAGGGACAGGGGCGGTCGCCGGGGAGCTGTTTTTT. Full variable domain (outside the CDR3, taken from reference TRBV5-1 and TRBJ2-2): KAGVTQTPRYLIKTRGQQVTLSCSPISGHRSVSWYQQTPGQGLQFLFEYFSETQRNKGNFPGRFSGRQFSNSRSEMNVSTLELGDSALYLCASSSPGTGAVAGELFFGEGSRLTVL.

CDR3 nucleotide sequence: TGTGCCAGCAGACTAGCGGGAGGACGCTCCGATACGCAGTATTTT. This gives the protein CASRLAGGRSDTQYF. The rearrangement uses TRBV27 and TRBJ2-3; TRBD2 aligns across 12 bases. From germline, CDR1 is MNHEY and CDR2 SMNVEV (reference sequence). The CDR3 runs 15 residues. Trimming at V came to 6 bases and at J to 6 bases, leaving 7 bases not matched to a gene.

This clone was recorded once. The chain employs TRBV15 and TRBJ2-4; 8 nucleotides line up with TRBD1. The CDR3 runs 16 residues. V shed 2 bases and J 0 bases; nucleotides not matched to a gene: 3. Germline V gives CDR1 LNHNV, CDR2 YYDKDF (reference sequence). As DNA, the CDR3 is TGTGCCACCAGCAGACGGACAGGGCTAGCCAAAAACATTCAGTACTTC. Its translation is CATSRRTGLAKNIQYF.